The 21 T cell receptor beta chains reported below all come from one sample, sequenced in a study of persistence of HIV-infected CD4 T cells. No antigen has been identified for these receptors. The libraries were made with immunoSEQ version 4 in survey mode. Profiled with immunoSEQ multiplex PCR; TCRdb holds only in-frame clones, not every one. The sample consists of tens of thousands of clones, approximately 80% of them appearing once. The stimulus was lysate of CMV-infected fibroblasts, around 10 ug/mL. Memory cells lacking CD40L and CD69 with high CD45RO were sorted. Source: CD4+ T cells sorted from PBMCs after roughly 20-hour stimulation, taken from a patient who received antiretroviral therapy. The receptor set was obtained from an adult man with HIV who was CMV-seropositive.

The CDR3 protein is CASRQGGQLYEQYF. In DNA form, the CDR3 reads TGTGCCAGCCGCCAGGGGGGACAGTTATACGAGCAGTACTTC. J is TRBJ2-7 and V is TRBV28, with a possible D match to TRBD1 (7 bases). Germline values: CDR1 MDHEN, CDR2 SYDVKM. CDR3 length: 14 amino acids. V gave up 8 bases and J gave up 4 bases, with 18 bases separating them.

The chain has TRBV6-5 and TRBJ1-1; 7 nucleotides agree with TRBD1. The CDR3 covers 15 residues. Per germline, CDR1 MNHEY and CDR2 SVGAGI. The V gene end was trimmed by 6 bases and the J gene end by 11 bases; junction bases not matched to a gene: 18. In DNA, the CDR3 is TGTGCCAGCAGCCTACAGGGGATCCCACTGAAGGAGGCTTTCTTT. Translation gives CASSLQGIPLKEAFF.

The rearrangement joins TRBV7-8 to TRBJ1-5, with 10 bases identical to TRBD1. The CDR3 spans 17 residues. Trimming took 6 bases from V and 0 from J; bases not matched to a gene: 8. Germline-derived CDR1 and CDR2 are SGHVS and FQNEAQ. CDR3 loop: CASSYRTGGLSNQPQHF. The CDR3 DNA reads TGTGCCAGCAGTTATAGGACAGGGGGACTTAGCAATCAGCCCCAGCATTTT.

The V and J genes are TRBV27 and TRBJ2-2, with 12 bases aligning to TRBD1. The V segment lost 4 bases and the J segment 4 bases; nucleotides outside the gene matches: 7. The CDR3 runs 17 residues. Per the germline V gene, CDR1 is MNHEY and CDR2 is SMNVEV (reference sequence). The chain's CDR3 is CASSSPGQGAATGELFF. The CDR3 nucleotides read TGTGCCAGCAGTTCGCCGGGACAGGGGGCGGCCACCGGGGAGCTGTTTTTT.

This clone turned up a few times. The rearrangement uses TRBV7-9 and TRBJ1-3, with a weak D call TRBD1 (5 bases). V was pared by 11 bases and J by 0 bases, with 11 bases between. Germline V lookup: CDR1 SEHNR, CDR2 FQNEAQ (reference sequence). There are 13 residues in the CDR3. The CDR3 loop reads CAGQGISGNTIYF. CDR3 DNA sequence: TGTGCCGGGCAGGGAATCTCTGGAAACACCATATATTTT.

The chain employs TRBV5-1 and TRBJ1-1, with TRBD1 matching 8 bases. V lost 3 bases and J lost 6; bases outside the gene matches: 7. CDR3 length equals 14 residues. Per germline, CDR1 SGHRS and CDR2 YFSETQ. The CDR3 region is CASSYQGAKAEAFF. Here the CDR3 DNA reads TGCGCCAGCAGCTATCAGGGGGCGAAGGCTGAAGCTTTCTTT.

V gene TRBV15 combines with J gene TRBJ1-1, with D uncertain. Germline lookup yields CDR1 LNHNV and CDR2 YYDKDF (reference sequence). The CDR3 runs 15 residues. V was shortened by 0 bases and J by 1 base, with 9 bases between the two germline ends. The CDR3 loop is CATSRDKVPNTEAFF. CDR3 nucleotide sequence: TGTGCCACCAGCAGAGATAAGGTACCGAACACTGAAGCTTTCTTT.

Here the CDR3 DNA reads TGCGCCAGCAGCAGGGAATCAGACAGGAACACTGAAGCTTTCTTT. This encodes CASSRESDRNTEAFF. The rearrangement links TRBV5-1 to TRBJ1-1, with D perhaps TRBD1 (5 bases). V gave up 4 bases and J gave up 1 base, with 14 bases separating them. CDR1 is SGHRS, CDR2 YFSETQ, per germline. This CDR3 is 15 amino acids long.

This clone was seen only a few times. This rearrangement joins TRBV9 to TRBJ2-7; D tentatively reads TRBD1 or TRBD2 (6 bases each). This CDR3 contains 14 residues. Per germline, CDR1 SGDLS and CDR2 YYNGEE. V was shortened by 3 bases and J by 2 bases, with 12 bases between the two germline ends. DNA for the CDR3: TGTGCCAGCAGCGCGGGGGCCGAAACCTACGAGCAGTACTTC. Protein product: CASSAGAETYEQYF. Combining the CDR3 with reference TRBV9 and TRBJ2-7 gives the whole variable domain DSGVTQTPKHLITATGQRVTLRCSPRSGDLSVYWYQQSLDQGLQFLIQYYNGEERAKGNILERFSAQQFPDLHSELNLSSLELGDSALYFCASSAGAETYEQYFGPGTRLTVT.

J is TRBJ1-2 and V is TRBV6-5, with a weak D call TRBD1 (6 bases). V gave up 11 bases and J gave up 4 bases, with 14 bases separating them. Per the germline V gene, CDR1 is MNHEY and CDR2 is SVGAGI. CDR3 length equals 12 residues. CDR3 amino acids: CAGYRDTYGYTF. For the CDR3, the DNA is TGTGCCGGGTACAGGGATACCTATGGCTACACCTTC.

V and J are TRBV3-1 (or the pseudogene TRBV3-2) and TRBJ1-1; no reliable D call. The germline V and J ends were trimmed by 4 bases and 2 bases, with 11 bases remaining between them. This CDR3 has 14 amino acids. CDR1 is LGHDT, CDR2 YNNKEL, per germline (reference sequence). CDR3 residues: CASSLTMENTEAFF. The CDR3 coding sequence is TGTGCCAGCAGCCTAACGATGGAAAACACTGAAGCTTTCTTT.

CDR3 nucleotide sequence: TGTGCCAGCAGCCCCCAAGGCCGTTCGGGGACTGAAGCTTTCTTT. Translating gives CASSPQGRSGTEAFF. V and J are TRBV7-9 and TRBJ1-1; D uncertain. The CDR3 consists of 15 residues. Germline loops: CDR1 SEHNR, CDR2 FQNEAQ (reference sequence). Trimming took 5 bases from V and 5 from J, leaving 18 bases between them.

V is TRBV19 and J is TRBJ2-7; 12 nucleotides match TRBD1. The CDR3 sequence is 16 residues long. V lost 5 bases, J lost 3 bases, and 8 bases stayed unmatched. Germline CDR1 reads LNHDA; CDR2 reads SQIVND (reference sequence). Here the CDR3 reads CASSYSGTGGFYEQYF. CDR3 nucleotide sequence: TGTGCCAGTAGTTACTCCGGGACAGGGGGCTTCTACGAGCAGTACTTC. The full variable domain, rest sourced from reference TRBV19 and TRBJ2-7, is DGGITQSPKYLFRKEGQNVTLSCEQNLNHDAMYWYRQDPGQGLRLIYYSQIVNDFQKGDIAEGYSVSREKKESFPLTVTSAQKNPTAFYLCASSYSGTGGFYEQYFGPGTRLTVT.

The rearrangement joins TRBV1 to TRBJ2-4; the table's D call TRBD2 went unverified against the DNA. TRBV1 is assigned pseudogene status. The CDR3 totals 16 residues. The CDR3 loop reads CTSSQERRGAKNIQYF. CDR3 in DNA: TGCACCAGCAGCCAAGAGCGCAGAGGAGCCAAAAACATTCAGTACTTC.

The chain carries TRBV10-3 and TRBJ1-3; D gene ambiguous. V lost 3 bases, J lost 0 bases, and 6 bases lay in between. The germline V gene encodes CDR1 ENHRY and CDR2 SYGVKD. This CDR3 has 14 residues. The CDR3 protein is CAISDWSSGNTIYF. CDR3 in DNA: TGTGCCATCAGTGACTGGAGCTCTGGAAACACCATATATTTT.

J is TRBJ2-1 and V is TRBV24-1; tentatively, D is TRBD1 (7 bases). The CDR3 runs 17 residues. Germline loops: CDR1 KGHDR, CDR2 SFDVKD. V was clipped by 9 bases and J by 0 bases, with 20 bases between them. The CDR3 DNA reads TGTGCCACCTCGCAGGGGGGTGCGGGGTTCTCCTACAATGAGCAGTTCTTC. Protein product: CATSQGGAGFSYNEQFF.

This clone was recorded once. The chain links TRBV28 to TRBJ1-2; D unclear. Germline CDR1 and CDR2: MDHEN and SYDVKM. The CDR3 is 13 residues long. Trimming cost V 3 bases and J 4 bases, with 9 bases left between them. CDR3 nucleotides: TGTGCCAGCAGTTTGGGCGGTAGCTATGGCTACACCTTC. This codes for CASSLGGSYGYTF.

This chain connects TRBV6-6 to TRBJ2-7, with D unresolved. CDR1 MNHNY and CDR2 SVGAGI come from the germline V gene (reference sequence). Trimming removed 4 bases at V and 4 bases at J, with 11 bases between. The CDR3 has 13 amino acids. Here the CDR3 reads CASSSGLGYEQYF. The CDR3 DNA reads TGTGCCAGCAGTTCGGGCCTCGGGTACGAGCAGTACTTC.

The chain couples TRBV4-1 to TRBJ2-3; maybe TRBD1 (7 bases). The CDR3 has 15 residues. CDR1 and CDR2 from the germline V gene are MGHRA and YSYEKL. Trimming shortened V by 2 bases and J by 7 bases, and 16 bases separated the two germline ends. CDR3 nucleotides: TGCGCCAGCAGCCAATTCACAGGGGAGGCTAATACGCAGTATTTT. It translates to CASSQFTGEANTQYF.

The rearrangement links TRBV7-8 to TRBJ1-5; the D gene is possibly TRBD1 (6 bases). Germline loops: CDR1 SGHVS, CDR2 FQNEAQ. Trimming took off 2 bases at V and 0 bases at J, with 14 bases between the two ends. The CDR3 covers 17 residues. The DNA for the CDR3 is TGTGCCAGCAGCTTATTGGGGGCCGGGTATAGCAATCAGCCCCAGCATTTT. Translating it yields CASSLLGAGYSNQPQHF. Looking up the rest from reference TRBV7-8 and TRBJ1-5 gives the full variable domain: GAGVSQSPRYKVAKRGQDVALRCDPISGHVSLFWYQQALGQGPEFLTYFQNEAQLDKSGLPSDRFFAERPEGSVSTLKIQRTQQEDSAVYLCASSLLGAGYSNQPQHFGDGTRLSIL.

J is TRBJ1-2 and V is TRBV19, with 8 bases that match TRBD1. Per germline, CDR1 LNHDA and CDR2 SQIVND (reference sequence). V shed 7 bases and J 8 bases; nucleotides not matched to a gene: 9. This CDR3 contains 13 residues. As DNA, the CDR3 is TGTGCCAGTACCGAGGGCAGGGGGCGCGGCTACACCTTC. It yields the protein CASTEGRGRGYTF.